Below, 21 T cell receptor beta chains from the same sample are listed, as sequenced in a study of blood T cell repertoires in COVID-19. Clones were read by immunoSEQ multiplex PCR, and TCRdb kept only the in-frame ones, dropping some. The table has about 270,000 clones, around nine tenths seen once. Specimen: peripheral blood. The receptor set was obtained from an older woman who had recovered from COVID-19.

The CDR3 region has the DNA TGTGCCAGAAGCTTTACAGGGGTCAGCTCCTACAATGAGCAGTTCTTC. Its protein is CARSFTGVSSYNEQFF. The chain combines TRBV5-3 with TRBJ2-1; 7 bases fit TRBD1. TRBV5-3 qualifies as an ORF whose function is uncertain. The CDR3 length is 16 residues. Trimming at V came to 2 bases and at J to 0 bases, leaving 5 bases not matched to a gene.

CDR3: CASSVIAGGKYTQYF. For the CDR3, the DNA is TGTGCCAGCAGCGTTATAGCGGGGGGCAAGTATACGCAGTATTTT. The genes are TRBV9 and TRBJ2-3; 10 bases match TRBD2. CDR1 is SGDLS and CDR2 is YYNGEE in the germline V gene. CDR3 length: 15 amino acids. J lost 7 bases, V lost 2 bases, and 7 bases had no gene match.

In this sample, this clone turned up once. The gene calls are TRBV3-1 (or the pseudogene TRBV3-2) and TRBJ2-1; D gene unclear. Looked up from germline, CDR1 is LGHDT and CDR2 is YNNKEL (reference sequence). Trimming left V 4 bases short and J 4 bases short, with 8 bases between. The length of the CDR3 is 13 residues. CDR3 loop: CASSPLLYNEQFF. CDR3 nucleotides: TGTGCCAGCAGCCCGCTCCTATACAATGAGCAGTTCTTC.

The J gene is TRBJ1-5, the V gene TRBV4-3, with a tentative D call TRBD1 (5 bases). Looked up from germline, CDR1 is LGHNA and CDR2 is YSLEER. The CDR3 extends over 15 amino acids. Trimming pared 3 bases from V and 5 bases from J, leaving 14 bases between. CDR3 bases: TGCGCCAGCAGCCATGGTCGGCTAGGGGATCAGCCCCAGCATTTT. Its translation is CASSHGRLGDQPQHF.

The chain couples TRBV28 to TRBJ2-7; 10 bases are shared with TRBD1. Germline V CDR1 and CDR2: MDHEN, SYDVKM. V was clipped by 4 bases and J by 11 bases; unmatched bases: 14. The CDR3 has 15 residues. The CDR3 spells CASSYPGQGPPREYF. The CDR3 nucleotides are TGTGCCAGCAGTTACCCGGGACAGGGGCCCCCTCGGGAGTACTTC.

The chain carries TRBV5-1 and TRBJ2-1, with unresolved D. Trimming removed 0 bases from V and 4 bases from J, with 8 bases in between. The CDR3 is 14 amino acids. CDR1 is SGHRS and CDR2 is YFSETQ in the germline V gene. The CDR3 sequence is CASSLAPSYNEQFF. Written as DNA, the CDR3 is TGCGCCAGCAGCTTGGCCCCCAGTTACAATGAGCAGTTCTTC.

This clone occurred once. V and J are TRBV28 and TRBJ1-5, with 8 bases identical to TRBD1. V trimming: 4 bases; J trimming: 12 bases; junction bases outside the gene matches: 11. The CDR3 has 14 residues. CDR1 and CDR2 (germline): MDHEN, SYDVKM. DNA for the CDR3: TGTGCCAGCAGTTGGATCCGCCGGGACAGGTACCAGCATTTT. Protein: CASSWIRRDRYQHF.

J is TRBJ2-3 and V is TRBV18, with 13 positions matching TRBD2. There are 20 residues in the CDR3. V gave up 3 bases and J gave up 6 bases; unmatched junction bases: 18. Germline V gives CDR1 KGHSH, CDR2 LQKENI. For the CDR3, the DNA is TGTGCCAGCTCACCGTATGAACCAGGACTAGCGGGGGTCCAAGGTGATACGCAGTATTTT. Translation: CASSPYEPGLAGVQGDTQYF.

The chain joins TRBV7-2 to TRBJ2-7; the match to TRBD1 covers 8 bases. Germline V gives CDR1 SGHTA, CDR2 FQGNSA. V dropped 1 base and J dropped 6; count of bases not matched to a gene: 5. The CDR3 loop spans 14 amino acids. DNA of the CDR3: TGTGCCAGCAGCTTAGAGACAGGGGTTGGCGAGCAGTACTTC. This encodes CASSLETGVGEQYF.

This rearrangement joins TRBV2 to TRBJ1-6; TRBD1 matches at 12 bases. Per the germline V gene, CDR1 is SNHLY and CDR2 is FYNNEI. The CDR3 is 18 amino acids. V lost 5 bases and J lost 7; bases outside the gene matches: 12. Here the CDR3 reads CASSNRDRGLRGNSPLHF. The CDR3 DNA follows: TGTGCCAGCAGTAACCGGGACAGGGGGCTTCGAGGAAATTCACCCCTCCACTTT.

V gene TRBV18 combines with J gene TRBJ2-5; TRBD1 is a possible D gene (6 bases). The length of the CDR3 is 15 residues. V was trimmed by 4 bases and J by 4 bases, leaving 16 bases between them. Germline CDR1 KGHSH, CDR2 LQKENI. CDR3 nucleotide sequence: TGTGCCAGCTCACTAGCACAGGGCCCGTTAGAGACCCAGTACTTC. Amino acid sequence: CASSLAQGPLETQYF. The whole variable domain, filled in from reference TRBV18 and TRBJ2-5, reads NAGVMQNPRHLVRRRGQEARLRCSPMKGHSHVYWYRQLPEEGLKFMVYLQKENIIDESGMPKERFSAEFPKEGPSILRIQQVVRGDSAAYFCASSLAQGPLETQYFGPGTRLLVL.

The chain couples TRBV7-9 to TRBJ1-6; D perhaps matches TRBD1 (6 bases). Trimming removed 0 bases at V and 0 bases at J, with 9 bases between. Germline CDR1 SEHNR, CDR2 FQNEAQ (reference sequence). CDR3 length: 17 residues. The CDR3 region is CASSLAGANSYNSPLHF. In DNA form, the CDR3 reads TGTGCCAGCAGCTTAGCGGGGGCCAACTCCTATAATTCACCCCTCCACTTT. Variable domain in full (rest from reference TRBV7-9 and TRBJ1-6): DTGVSQNPRHKITKRGQNVTFRCDPISEHNRLYWYRQTLGQGPEFLTYFQNEAQLEKSRLLSDRFSAERPKGSFSTLEIQRTEQGDSAMYLCASSLAGANSYNSPLHFGNGTRLTVT.

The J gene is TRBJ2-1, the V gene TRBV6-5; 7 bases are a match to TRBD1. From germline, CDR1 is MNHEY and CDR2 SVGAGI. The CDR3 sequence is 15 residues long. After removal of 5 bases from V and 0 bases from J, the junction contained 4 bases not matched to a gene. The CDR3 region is CASSKGASSYNEQFF. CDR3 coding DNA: TGTGCCAGCAGTAAGGGGGCCAGCTCCTACAATGAGCAGTTCTTC.

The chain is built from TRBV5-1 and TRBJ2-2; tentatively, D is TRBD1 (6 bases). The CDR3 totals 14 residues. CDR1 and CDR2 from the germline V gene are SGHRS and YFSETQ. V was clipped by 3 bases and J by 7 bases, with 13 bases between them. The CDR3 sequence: CASSWSGEIGELFF. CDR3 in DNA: TGCGCCAGCAGCTGGTCAGGGGAAATCGGGGAGCTGTTTTTT.

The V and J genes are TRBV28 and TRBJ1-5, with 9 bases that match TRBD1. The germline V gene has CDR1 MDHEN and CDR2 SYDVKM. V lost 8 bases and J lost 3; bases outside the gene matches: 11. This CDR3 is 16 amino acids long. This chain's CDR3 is CASAPAGQGTNQPQHF. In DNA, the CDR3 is TGTGCCAGCGCCCCGGCAGGACAGGGGACCAATCAGCCCCAGCATTTT. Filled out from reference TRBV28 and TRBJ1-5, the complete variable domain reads DVKVTQSSRYLVKRTGEKVFLECVQDMDHENMFWYRQDPGLGLRLIYFSYDVKMKEKGDIPEGYSVSREKKERFSLILESASTNQTSMYLCASAPAGQGTNQPQHFGDGTRLSIL.

DNA of the CDR3: TGTGCCAGCAGCTCCGGACCCCAGGGGGAGACCCAGTACTTC. It codes for CASSSGPQGETQYF. The gene calls are TRBV9 and TRBJ2-5; D may be TRBD1 (6 bases). CDR3 length: 14 residues. In germline, CDR1 is SGDLS, CDR2 YYNGEE. V lost 4 bases, J lost 5 bases, and 15 bases lay in between.

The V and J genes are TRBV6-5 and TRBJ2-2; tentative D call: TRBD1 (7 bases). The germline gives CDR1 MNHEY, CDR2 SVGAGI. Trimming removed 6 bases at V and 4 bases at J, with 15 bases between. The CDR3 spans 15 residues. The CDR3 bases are TGTGCCAGCAGACGGGGGACAGTGGCCACCGGGGAGCTGTTTTTT. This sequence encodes CASRRGTVATGELFF.

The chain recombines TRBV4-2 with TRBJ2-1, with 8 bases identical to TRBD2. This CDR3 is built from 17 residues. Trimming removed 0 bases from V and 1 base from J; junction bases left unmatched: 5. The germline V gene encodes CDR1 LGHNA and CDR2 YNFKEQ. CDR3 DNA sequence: TGTGCCAGCAGCCAAGAGGTAGCGGGGCTATCCTACAATGAGCAGTTCTTC. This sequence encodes CASSQEVAGLSYNEQFF.

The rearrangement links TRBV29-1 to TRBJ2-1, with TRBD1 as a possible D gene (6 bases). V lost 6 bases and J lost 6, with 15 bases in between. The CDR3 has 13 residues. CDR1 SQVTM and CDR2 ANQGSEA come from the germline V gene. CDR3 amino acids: CSVLRQASNEQFF. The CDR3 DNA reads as TGCAGCGTCCTCCGACAGGCCTCCAATGAGCAGTTCTTC.

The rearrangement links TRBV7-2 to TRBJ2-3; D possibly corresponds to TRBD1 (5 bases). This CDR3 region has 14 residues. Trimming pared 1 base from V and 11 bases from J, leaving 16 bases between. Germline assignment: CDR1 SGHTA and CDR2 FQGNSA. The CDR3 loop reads CASSLGAGRIGQYF. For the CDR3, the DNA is TGTGCCAGCAGCTTAGGCGCAGGGCGTATTGGGCAGTATTTT.

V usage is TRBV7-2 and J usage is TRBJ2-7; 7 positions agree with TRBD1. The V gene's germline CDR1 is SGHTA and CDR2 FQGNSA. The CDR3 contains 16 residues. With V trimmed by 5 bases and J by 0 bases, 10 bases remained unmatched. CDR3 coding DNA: TGTGCCAGCAGCGCAGACAGGGACATCAGCTCCTACGAGCAGTACTTC. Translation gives CASSADRDISSYEQYF.